The clone carrying this T cell receptor beta chain has only one observation. Its antigen is not known. The sample comes from a study of cytotoxic CD8 clonotypes in ibrutinib-treated CLL. Across the whole study: The subjects consisted of ten to twelve relapsed/refractory and over 14 treatment-naive individuals, with 17 IGHV unmutated. Productive templates per sample averaged roughly 260,000; productive rearrangements, 94,082. Study-wide results and limits: Public clonotypes, found uncommonly, either contracted or stayed stable on treatment.

The data were produced by immunoSEQ multiplex PCR, yet TCRdb's version contains in-frame clones alone and is incomplete. The sample contains about 140,000 clones, 80% of which appear only once. Here the sequenced sample was PBMCs, taken after 36 months of ibrutinib treatment. This TCR was recovered from a human donor with chronic lymphocytic leukemia.

The CDR3 protein is CSVEDRGNGYTF. In nucleotides, the CDR3 is TGCAGCGTTGAAGACAGGGGCAATGGCTACACCTTC. The chain links TRBV29-1 to TRBJ1-2, with D maybe TRBD1 (6 bases). Germline-derived CDR1 and CDR2 are SQVTM and ANQGSEA. The CDR3 spans 12 residues. The V end was cut by 0 bases, the J end by 6 bases, with 8 bases between. The full variable domain, completed using reference TRBV29-1 and TRBJ1-2, is SAVISQKPSRDICQRGTSLTIQCQVDSQVTMMFWYRQQPGQSLTLIATANQGSEATYESGFVIDKFPISRPNLTFSTLTVSNMSPEDSSIYLCSVEDRGNGYTFGSGTRLTVV.